This T cell receptor (beta chain) is drawn from a study of neurological immune-mediated disorders (dated 2019 in TCRdb). About the study as a whole: Of the 35 or so multiple sclerosis patients, about 30 had relapsing-remitting MS and 3 had secondary progressive MS. The cohort was made up of 60 to 75 subjects, consisting of 15 or so HAM/TSP patients, 34 multiple sclerosis patients and roughly 20 healthy controls. Longitudinal samples, technical triplicates and paired sorted CD4+ and CD8+ T-cell subsets, alongside PBMC samples, were included among the 106 TCR-beta libraries. Using UMI-based sequencing, the study compared peripheral blood TCR-beta repertoires from patients with HTLV-I-associated myelopathy (HAM/TSP), patients with multiple sclerosis, and healthy controls. Overall study results and their limits: No identical CDR3 amino acid sequences were shared among expanded clones across subjects, suggesting private TCR-beta repertoires in all groups. The highest TCR clonal expansion was observed in HAM/TSP patients, whereas the lowest was observed in MS patients, even when compared with healthy controls. Phylogenetic analysis grouped repertoires from 18 of 34 MS patients into a cluster of related CDR3 sequences, suggesting a possible repertoire-level signature. No association of the MS cluster with clinical or MRI features was observed, and the need for larger cohorts was stated by the authors.

To synthesize cDNA, template-switch 5'RACE was performed with a primer carrying a 10-nucleotide random unique molecular identifier so that each TCR transcript was tagged. Every sequencing run yielded over 170 million TCR-beta sequences covering 15-18 subjects. Total RNA was extracted with the RNeasy kit. Using the KAPA Real-time Library Amplification kit, TCR-beta VDJ regions were amplified with primers for the TCR constant region and the 5'RACE anchor. A first PCR added sample indexes and Illumina adaptors, and a second PCR then raised library yield. After purification with Ampure beads, the TCR product of roughly 650 bp was size-selected on a 2% E-gel SizeSelection system. Before pooling, library quality was assessed on a Bioanalyzer, concentration was determined with Qubit, and library quantification was performed with the Kapa Library Quantification kit. Libraries were sequenced paired-end 2 x 150 bp on an Illumina HiSeq 2500. To increase sequence diversity, about 23-30% phiX was spiked into each library pool. In the authors' own workflow: Quality-filtered reads were processed with the UMI-based MiGEC pipeline, and over 75% of raw TCR sequences were removed by the MiGEC pipeline during error correction. VDJ genes were aligned to IMGT germline references, and each clonotype was defined by a unique CDR3 amino acid sequence together with V-J genes. Clonal expansion, Shannon diversity and CDR3 relatedness were evaluated with VDJtools (CalcPairwiseDistances, ClusterSamples), while phylogenetic trees were built in CLCbio workbench. A clone was classed as expanded if it had 8 or more unique UMIs, a cutoff based on coefficient-of-variation modelling across technical triplicates. The raw public reads went through TCRdb reprocessing: fastp at Q25, MiXCR clone calling, in-frame beta chains kept. For every CDR3 protein sequence, its rows merge into one entry that carries the most common genes and DNA. The V and J calls and clone size come from TCRdb's table, not from the authors' own analysis. In all, the sample holds under 60,000 distinct CDR3 sequences, and around 5.8% of those were seen once. The biggest ten clones account for about 1.3% of the sample.

TCR libraries for sorted subsets were made from some 1 million sorted CD4+ or CD8+ T cells. Multiple sclerosis patients were enrolled in a US clinical protocol under which disease progression was evaluated by magnetic resonance imaging. Peripheral blood was subjected to Ficoll-Hypaque density gradient centrifugation to isolate PBMCs, which were then cryopreserved in liquid nitrogen. Paired sorted CD4+ and CD8+ subsets came from healthy controls, HAM/TSP patients and MS patients. CDR1 and CDR2 (SGHRS, YFSETQ) derive from the germline V gene. Spanning cysteine to phenylalanine, the CDR3 consists of 15 amino acids. Only the CDR3 part of the read is kept: 45 bases, read in frame from the first base. V is shortened by 2 bases, J by 1 base, and the region joining them spans 7 bases. In this sample, this clonotype turned up many times. This receptor's antigen is unknown. Base qualities are not provided; no much larger clone lies one nucleotide away.

Specimen: CD4+ T cells from blood. Rearrangement joined TRBV5-1 to TRBJ2-6; the D gene is unclear. The clonotype was recovered from a woman aged 18-30 years with multiple sclerosis. The DNA sequence is given as TGCGCCAGCAGCTTAGCCGATTCTGGGGCCAACGTCCTGACTTTC. Translated, this gives CASSLADSGANVLTF.